This T cell receptor (beta chain) was profiled in a study of monozygotic twins with cystic fibrosis. Study at large: Libraries were built from three micrograms of fragmented DNA using about 16 PCR cycles.

In regard to this clone: Its antigen is as yet unknown.

Study results and caveats: Monozygotic CF twin pairs shared significantly more nucleotide-identical clonotypes than unrelated CF individuals did. Clonality was generally low (median about 0.01), higher in the most severe patients.

Clones were sequenced by immunoSEQ multiplex PCR, and TCRdb holds only the in-frame ones, with some missing. The sample carries 25,000 to 30,000 clones, less than 95% recorded once. The sequence derives from a girl aged 2 to 9 with cystic fibrosis. Sequencing used blood.

CDR3 in amino acids: CASSLARAAIQGDTQYF. CDR3 DNA sequence: TGTGCCAGCAGCTTGGCTCGGGCAGCTATACAGGGAGATACGCAGTATTTT. V gene TRBV5-8 combines with J gene TRBJ2-3; tentative D call: TRBD1 (6 bases). This CDR3 spans 17 amino acids. CDR1 is SGHTS, CDR2 YDEGEE, per germline. V lost 0 bases, J lost 5 bases, and 19 bases lay in between.